This TCR beta chain came from a study of OX40 agonist ivuxolimab in advanced cancers. Looking at the study overall: Ivuxolimab was a fully human IgG2 agonistic monoclonal antibody targeting the costimulatory receptor OX40 (CD134). Partial responses occurred in three dose-escalation patients: two with cutaneous melanoma and one with hepatocellular carcinoma. Peripheral TCRbeta sequencing was intended to test whether TCR sequence diversity was altered and clonal T-cell expansion was caused by ivuxolimab. The monotherapy dose-escalation portion (N of about 50 patients) of the phase I ivuxolimab trial is reported in the paper. In the dose-escalation cohort, 75% to 90% of patients were male, and the mean age was roughly 56 years with a range of about 20 to 90. Patients were allowed to have had prior anti-PD-1, anti-PD-L1 or anti-CTLA-4 therapy, and 40% to 45% of the dose-escalation patients had been treated with checkpoint inhibitors. Of the 50 to 55 patients in dose escalation, about 20 had hepatocellular carcinoma, around 15 had melanoma, 9 had renal cell carcinoma and 9 had head and neck cancer. Intravenous ivuxolimab was administered to patients every 2 weeks at six dose levels: 0.01, 0.1, 0.3, 1.5, 3 and 10 mg/kg.

CDR1 and CDR2 were assigned from the germline V gene as MDHEN and SYDVKM. V loses 10 bases, J loses 7 bases, and the germline ends lie 19 bases apart. The CDR3 runs 13 amino acids, cysteine and phenylalanine included. Of the read, only the CDR3 DNA is kept; its 39 bases are in frame from base 1. For sequencing of the TCRbeta CDR3 region, genomic DNA was extracted from the sorted cells. TCRbeta CDR3 regions were sequenced using the immunoSEQ Assay. The table comes from immuneACCESS by way of TCRdb, which keeps in-frame sequences with V and J called. Part of the clones is missing from these tables; in studies checked, under half for an unresolved V gene and the rest for unknown reasons. The sample has tens of thousands of clones on record, over 90% of them singletons. Of the sample, about 25% is held by the ten largest clones. Patients with a history of autoimmune disease or receiving systemic immunosuppression were excluded from the trial. Peripheral blood for TCR sequencing was collected from all dose cohorts at baseline, on cycle 4 day 1, and on cycle 7 day 1. The samples were taken from a phase I, first-in-human, multicenter, open-label dose-escalation trial of ivuxolimab. Adults with locally advanced or metastatic melanoma, renal cell, hepatocellular, or head and neck squamous cell carcinoma were enrolled in the trial. Before TCR sequencing, CD4+ and CD8+ T cells were separately sorted from peripheral blood.

As for this clone: No antigen is known for it. The sample holds no much larger clone one base away, and base qualities are not on file.

Results the study describes overall, beyond this receptor: At doses of 0.1 to 3.0 mg/kg, clonal expansion of both CD4+ and CD8+ T cells in blood was seen between baseline and week 6. After ivuxolimab, expanded clones were on average more numerous among CD8+ T cells than among CD4+ T cells. Which antigens the clonally expanded peripheral T cells were specific for was not determined. Low levels of normalized T-cell clonal expansion were also seen in some patients who did not respond. In partial responders in the 0.1-3.0 mg/kg groups, normalized peripheral clonal expansion was found to be among the lowest, especially among CD8+ T cells.

The chain links TRBV28 with TRBJ1-2; 6 matching bases give a weak D call of TRBD1. The sample in question was CD4+ or CD8+ T cells sorted from blood, obtained in a trial of the OX40 agonist ivuxolimab. The sequence was obtained from an adult with an advanced solid tumor such as melanoma, head and neck, liver or kidney cancer. The bases read TGTGCCACCCGACCCCCGGACAGCGGTGGCTACACCTTC. It specifies CATRPPDSGGYTF.